The present TCR beta chain was sequenced within a study of memory CD4+ T cells and cytomegalovirus serostatus. Study summary: Healthy Belgian adult donors included about nine CMV-positive and some 23 CMV-negative people. Study-wide results and limits: Median bootstrapped AUC for CMV status was around 0.96 originally, approximately 0.9 US-trained.

Method: immunoSEQ multiplex PCR; TCRdb's copy keeps in-frame clones and lacks some. The sample has 48,000 or so clones; more than 70% are singletons. Concerning this clone: As yet, its antigen is unknown.

The sort gate was single viable CD3+CD4+CD8-CD45RO+ cells for memory CD4+ T cells. This CDR3 is built from 14 residues. Germline values: CDR1 SGDLS, CDR2 YYNGEE. V trimming: 5 bases; J trimming: 5 bases; junction bases outside the gene matches: 6. The material sequenced was memory CD4+ T cells from blood. The chain couples TRBV9 to TRBJ2-2; 7 nucleotides line up with TRBD1. The receptor's source is an adult in good health and CMV-seronegative. The CDR3 region has the DNA TGTGCCAGCAGATTTGGGACAGTTACCGGGGAGCTGTTTTTT. It codes for CASRFGTVTGELFF.